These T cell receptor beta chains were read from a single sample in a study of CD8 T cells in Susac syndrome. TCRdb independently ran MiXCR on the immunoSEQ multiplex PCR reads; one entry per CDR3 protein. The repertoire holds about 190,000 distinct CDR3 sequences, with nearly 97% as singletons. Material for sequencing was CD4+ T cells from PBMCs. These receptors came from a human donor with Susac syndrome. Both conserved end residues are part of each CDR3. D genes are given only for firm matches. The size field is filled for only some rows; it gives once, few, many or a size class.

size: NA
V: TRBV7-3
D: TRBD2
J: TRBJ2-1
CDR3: CASTLYGGYNEQFF
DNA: TGTGCCAGCACACTCTACGGGGGGTACAATGAGCAGTTCTTC

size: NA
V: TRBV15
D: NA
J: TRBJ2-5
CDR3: CATSLGQETQYF
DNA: TGTGCCACCAGTTTGGGACAAGAGACCCAGTACTTC

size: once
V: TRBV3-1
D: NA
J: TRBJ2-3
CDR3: CASSRDTPAAQYF
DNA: TGTGCCAGCAGCCGAGACACCCCGGCAGCGCAGTATTTT

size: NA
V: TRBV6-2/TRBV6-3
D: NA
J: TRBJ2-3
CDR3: CASNRRTSGNLGTQYF
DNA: TGTGCCAGCAATCGGAGGACATCAGGCAACCTAGGTACGCAGTATTTT

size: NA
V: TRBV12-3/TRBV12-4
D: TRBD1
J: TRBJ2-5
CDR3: CASSFQGAGTQYF
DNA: TGTGCCAGCAGTTTTCAGGGGGCCGGGACCCAGTACTTC

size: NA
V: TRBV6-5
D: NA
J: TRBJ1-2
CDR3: CASNPTGYGYTF
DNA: TGTGCCAGCAATCCGACGGGCTATGGCTACACCTTC

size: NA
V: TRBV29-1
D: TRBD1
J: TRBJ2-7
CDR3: CSVVRTGGYEQYF
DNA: TGCAGCGTTGTCCGGACAGGGGGCTACGAGCAGTACTTC

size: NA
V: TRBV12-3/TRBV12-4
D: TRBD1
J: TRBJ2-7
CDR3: CASSPGTGSGYEQYF
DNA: TGTGCCAGCAGCCCCGGGACAGGGTCTGGATACGAGCAGTACTTC

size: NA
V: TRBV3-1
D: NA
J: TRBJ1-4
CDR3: CASSQGTVEKLFF
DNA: TGTGCCAGCAGCCAAGGGACAGTCGAAAAACTGTTTTTT

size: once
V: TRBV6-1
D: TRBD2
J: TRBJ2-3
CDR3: CASGGLAGLRTDTQYF
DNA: TGTGCCAGCGGGGGACTAGCGGGCCTTAGGACAGATACGCAGTATTTT

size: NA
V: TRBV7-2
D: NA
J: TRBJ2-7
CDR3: CASSLVLGVAVTDEQYF
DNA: TGTGCCAGCAGCTTAGTATTGGGGGTGGCGGTTACTGACGAGCAGTACTTC

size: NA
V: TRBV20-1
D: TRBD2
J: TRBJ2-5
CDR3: CSAILAEETQYF
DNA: TGCAGTGCTATTCTAGCGGAAGAGACCCAGTACTTC

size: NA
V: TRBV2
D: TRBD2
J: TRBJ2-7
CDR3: CASIAGTSGVYEQYF
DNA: TGTGCCAGCATAGCCGGGACTAGCGGGGTCTACGAGCAGTACTTC

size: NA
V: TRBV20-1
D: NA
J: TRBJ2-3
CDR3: CSASRGDTQYF
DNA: TGCAGTGCTAGTAGAGGCGATACGCAGTATTTT

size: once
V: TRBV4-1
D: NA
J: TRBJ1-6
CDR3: CASSRLSSYNSPLHF
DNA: TGCGCCAGCAGCCGGCTGAGCTCCTATAATTCACCCCTCCACTTT

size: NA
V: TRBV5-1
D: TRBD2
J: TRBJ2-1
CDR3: CASSLGTSGDEQFF
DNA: TGCGCCAGCAGCTTGGGGACTAGCGGGGATGAGCAGTTCTTC

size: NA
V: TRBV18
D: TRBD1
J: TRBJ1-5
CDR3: CASWTGTGDQPQHF
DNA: TGTGCCAGCTGGACCGGGACAGGGGATCAGCCCCAGCATTTT

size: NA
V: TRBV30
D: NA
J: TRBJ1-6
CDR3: CAWSAVKNSPLHF
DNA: TGTGCCTGGAGTGCCGTTAAGAATTCACCCCTCCACTTT

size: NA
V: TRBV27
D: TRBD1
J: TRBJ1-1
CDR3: CASSLGQANTEAFF
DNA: TGTGCCAGCAGTTTGGGACAGGCGAACACTGAAGCTTTCTTT

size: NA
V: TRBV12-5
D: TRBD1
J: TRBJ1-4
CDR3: CASGSGTGPTNEKLFF
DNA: TGTGCTAGTGGTAGCGGGACAGGACCAACTAATGAAAAACTGTTTTTT

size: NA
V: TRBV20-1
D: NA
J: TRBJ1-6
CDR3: CSASPLTDNSPLHF
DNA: TGCAGTGCTAGCCCCCTGACAGATAATTCACCCCTCCACTTT

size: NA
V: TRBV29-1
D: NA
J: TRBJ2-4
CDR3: CSVKASLNIQYF
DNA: TGCAGCGTTAAAGCTAGTCTAAACATTCAGTACTTC

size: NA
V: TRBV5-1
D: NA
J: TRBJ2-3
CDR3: CASSLDLVDTQYF
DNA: TGCGCCAGCAGCTTGGACCTGGTGGATACGCAGTATTTT

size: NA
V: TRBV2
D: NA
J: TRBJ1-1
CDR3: CASQAGVNTEAFF
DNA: TGTGCCAGTCAGGCAGGCGTGAACACTGAAGCTTTCTTT

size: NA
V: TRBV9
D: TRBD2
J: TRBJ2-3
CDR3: CASSTGLGTDTQYF
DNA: TGTGCCAGCAGCACCGGACTAGGTACAGATACGCAGTATTTT

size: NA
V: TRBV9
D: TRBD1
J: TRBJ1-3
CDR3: CASSAGGQISGNTIYF
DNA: TGTGCCAGCAGCGCGGGGGGACAGATCTCTGGAAACACCATATATTTT

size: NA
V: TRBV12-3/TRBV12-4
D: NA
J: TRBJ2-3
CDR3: CASSSYTDTQYF
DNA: TGTGCCAGCAGTTCCTACACAGATACGCAGTATTTT

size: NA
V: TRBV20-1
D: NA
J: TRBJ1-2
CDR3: CSARDPAGYGYTF
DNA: TGCAGTGCTAGAGATCCGGCAGGTTATGGCTACACCTTC

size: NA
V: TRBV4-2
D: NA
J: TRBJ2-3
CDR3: CASSQDGGASTDTQYF
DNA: TGTGCCAGCAGCCAAGACGGGGGCGCTAGCACAGATACGCAGTATTTT

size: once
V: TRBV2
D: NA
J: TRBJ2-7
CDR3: CASSDRRALPYEQYF
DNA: TGTGCCAGCAGTGATCGGAGGGCCTTGCCCTACGAGCAGTACTTC

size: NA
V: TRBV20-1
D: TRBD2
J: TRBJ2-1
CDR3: CSAMPGLAAGEQFF
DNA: TGCAGTGCTATGCCGGGACTAGCGGCAGGCGAGCAGTTCTTC

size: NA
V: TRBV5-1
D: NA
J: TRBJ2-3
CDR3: CASSFKGPSTDTQYF
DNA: TGCGCCAGCAGCTTCAAGGGACCTAGCACAGATACGCAGTATTTT

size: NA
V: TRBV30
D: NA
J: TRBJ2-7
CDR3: CAWSPELDFRYF
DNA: TGTGCCTGGAGTCCTGAATTGGACTTCAGGTACTTC

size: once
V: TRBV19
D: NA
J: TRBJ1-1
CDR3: CASGRVMNTEAFF
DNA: TGTGCCAGTGGCAGGGTGATGAACACTGAAGCTTTCTTT

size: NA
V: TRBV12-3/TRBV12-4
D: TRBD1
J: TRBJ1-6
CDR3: CASRTGTVNSPLHF
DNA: TGTGCCAGCAGAACCGGGACAGTCAATTCACCCCTCCACTTT

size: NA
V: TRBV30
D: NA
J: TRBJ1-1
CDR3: CAWTGNMNTEAFF
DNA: TGTGCCTGGACAGGAAACATGAACACTGAAGCTTTCTTT

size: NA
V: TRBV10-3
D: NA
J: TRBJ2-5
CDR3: CAISADRQVETQYF
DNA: TGTGCCATCAGTGCCGACAGGCAAGTAGAGACCCAGTACTTC

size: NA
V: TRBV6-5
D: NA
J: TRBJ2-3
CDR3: CASITAGTDTQYF
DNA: TGTGCCAGCATAACGGCGGGCACAGATACGCAGTATTTT

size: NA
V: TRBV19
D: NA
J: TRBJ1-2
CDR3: CASSMGGEYGYTF
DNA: TGTGCCAGTAGTATGGGCGGTGAATATGGCTACACCTTC

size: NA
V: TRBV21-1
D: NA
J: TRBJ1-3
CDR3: CAPTGNTIYF
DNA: TGTGCCCCCACCGGAAACACCATATATTTT

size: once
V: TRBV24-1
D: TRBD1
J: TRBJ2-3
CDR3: CATSDYRGDTQYF
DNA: TGTGCCACCAGTGATTACAGGGGAGATACGCAGTATTTT

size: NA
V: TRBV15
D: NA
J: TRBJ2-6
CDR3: CATSRDRGRSGANVLTF
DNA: TGTGCCACCAGCAGAGATAGGGGCCGGTCTGGGGCCAACGTCCTGACTTTC

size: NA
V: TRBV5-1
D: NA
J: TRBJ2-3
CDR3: CASSLDAGTDTQYF
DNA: TGCGCCAGCAGCTTGGACGCAGGCACAGATACGCAGTATTTT

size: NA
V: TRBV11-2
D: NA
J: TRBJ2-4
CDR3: CASSSIGTPKNIQYF
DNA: TGTGCCAGCAGCTCGATAGGAACCCCCAAAAACATTCAGTACTTC

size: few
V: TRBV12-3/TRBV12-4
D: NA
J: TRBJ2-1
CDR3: CASSLAGSSYNEQFF
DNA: TGTGCCAGCAGTTTAGCGGGCAGCTCCTACAATGAGCAGTTCTTC

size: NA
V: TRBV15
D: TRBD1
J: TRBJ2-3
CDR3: CATSEDRGPTDTQYF
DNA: TGTGCCACCAGCGAGGACAGGGGGCCGACAGATACGCAGTATTTT

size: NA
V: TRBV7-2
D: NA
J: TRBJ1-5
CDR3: CASREGPISNQPQHF
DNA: TGTGCCAGCAGGGAGGGGCCCATTAGCAATCAGCCCCAGCATTTT

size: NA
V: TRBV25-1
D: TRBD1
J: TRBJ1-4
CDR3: CASSDARGTANEKLFF
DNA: TGTGCCAGCAGTGATGCTCGAGGGACAGCAAATGAAAAACTGTTTTTT

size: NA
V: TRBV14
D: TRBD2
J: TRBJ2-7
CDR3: CASSQLAGVYEQYF
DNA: TGTGCCAGCAGCCAACTAGCGGGGGTATACGAGCAGTACTTC

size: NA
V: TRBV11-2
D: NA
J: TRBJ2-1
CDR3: CASSLDHYNEQFF
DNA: TGTGCCAGCAGCTTAGATCACTACAATGAGCAGTTCTTC

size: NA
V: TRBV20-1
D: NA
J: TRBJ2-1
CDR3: CSARVSGQRNNEQFF
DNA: TGCAGTGCTAGAGTAAGTGGCCAAAGAAACAATGAGCAGTTCTTC

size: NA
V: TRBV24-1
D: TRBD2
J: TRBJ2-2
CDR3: CATAGGPGTGELFF
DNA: TGTGCCACAGCGGGGGGCCCCGGGACCGGGGAGCTGTTTTTT

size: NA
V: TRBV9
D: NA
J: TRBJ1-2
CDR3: CASSVGPKGSYGYTF
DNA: TGTGCCAGCAGCGTAGGCCCCAAGGGGAGCTATGGCTACACCTTC